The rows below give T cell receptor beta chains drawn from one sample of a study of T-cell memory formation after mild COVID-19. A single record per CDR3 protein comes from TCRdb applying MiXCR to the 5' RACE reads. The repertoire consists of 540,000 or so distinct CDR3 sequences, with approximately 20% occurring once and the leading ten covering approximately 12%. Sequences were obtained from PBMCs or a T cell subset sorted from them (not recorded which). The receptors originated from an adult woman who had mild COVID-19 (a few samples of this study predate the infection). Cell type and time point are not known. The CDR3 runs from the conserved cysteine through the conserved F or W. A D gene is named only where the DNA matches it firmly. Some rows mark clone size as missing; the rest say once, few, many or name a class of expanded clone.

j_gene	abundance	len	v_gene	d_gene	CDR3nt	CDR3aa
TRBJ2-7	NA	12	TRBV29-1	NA	TGCAGCGCGGTACTGAGTACCTACGAGCAGTACTTC	CSAVLSTYEQYF
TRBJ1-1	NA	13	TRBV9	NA	TGTGCCAGCAGCGGGCCCTTGAGGACTGAAGCTTTCTTT	CASSGPLRTEAFF
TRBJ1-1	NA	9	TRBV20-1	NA	TGCAGTGCTAGTGCCATGGCTTTCTTT	CSASAMAFF
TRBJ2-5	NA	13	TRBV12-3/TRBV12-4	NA	TGTGCCAGCAGTCCCAGGGGCGTCGAGACCCAGTACTTC	CASSPRGVETQYF
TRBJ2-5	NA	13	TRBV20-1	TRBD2	TGCAGTGCCCCCCTACTAGCGGAGGAGACCCAGTACTTC	CSAPLLAEETQYF
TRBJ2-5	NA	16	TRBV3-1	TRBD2	TGTGCCAGCAGCACCCATAGCGGGGCTAGCCAAGAGACCCAGTACTTC	CASSTHSGASQETQYF
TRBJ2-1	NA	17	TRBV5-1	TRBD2	TGCGCCAGCAGCTTGGCTAGCGGGGGGTCCCCCTACAATGAGCAGTTCTTC	CASSLASGGSPYNEQFF
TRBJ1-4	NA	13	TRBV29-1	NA	TGCAGCGCCTACGGGACGGAGAATGAAAAACTGTTTTTT	CSAYGTENEKLFF
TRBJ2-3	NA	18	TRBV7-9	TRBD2	TGTGCCAGCAGCGAGCCCCGGGGGGGGCCACGGGTATCAGATACGCAGTATTTT	CASSEPRGGPRVSDTQYF
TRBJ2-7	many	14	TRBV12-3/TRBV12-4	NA	TGTGCCAGCAGCCAGGACCAAGGGCATAACGAGCAGTACTTC	CASSQDQGHNEQYF
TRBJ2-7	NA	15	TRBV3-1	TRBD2	TGTGCCAGCAGCGCCGCTAGCGGGCTAACCTACGAGCAGTACTTC	CASSAASGLTYEQYF
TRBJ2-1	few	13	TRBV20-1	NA	TGCATGGCATGTTCGAGCTCCTACAATGAGCAGTTCTTC	CMACSSSYNEQFF
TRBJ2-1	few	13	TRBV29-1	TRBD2	TGCAGCGTTGAAGTAGATAGCGGGAGAGAGCAGTTCTTC	CSVEVDSGREQFF
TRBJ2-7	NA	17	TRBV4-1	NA	TGCGCCAGCAGCCAAGATCCGGCCAGGGGCCCTTCCTACGAGCAGTACTTC	CASSQDPARGPSYEQYF
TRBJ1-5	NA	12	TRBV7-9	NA	TGTGCCAGCAGCGCCCGGGACACGCCGCAGCATTTT	CASSARDTPQHF
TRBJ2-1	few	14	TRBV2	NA	TGTGCCAGCCCGGCTGGACGTTCGTACAATGAGCAGTTCTTC	CASPAGRSYNEQFF
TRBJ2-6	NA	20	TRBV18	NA	TGTGCCAGCCGAAAAACTCTACGAGACGCCCTGAAGTCTGGGGCCAACGTCCTGACTTTC	CASRKTLRDALKSGANVLTF
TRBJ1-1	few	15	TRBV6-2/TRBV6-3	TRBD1	TGTGCCAGCAGCCTCTTCGACAGGGGGCCCACTGAAGCTTTCTTT	CASSLFDRGPTEAFF
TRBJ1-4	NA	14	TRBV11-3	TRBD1	TGTGCCAGCAGCTCCGGGACAGTCAATGAAAAACTGTTTTTT	CASSSGTVNEKLFF
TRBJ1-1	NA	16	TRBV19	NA	TGTGCCAGTAGTCCTCCGGCAGGACTCATGAACACTGAAGCTTTCTTT	CASSPPAGLMNTEAFF